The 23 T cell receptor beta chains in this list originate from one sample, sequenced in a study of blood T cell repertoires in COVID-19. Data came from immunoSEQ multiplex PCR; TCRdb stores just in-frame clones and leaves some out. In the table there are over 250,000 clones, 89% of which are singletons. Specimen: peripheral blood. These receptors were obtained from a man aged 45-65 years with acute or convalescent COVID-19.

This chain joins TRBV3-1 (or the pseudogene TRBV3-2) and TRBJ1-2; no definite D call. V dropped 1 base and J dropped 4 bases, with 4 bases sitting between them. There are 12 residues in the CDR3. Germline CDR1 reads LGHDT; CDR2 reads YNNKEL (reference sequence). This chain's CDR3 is CASSQGAYGYTF. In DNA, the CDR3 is TGTGCCAGCAGCCAAGGGGCCTATGGCTACACCTTC.

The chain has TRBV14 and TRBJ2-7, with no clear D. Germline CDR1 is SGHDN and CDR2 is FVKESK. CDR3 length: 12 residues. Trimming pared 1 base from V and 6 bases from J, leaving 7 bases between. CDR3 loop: CASSQGHFEQYF. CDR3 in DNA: TGTGCCAGCAGCCAAGGACATTTCGAGCAGTACTTC. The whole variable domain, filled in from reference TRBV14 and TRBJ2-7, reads EAGVTQFPSHSVIEKGQTVTLRCDPISGHDNLYWYRRVMGKEIKFLLHFVKESKQDESGMPNNRFLAERTGGTYSTLKVQPAELEDSGVYFCASSQGHFEQYFGPGTRLTVT.

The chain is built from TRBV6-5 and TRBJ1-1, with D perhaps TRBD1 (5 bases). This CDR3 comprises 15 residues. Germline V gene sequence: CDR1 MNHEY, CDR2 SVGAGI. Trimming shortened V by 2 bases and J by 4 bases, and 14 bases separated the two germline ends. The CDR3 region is CASSYEAGRATEAFF. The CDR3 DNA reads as TGTGCCAGCAGTTACGAGGCAGGGAGGGCCACTGAAGCTTTCTTT.

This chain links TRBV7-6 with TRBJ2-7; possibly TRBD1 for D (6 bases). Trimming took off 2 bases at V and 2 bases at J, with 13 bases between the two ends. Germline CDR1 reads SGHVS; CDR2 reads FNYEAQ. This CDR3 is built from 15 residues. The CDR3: CASSLFPGHPYEQYF. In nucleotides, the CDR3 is TGTGCCAGCAGCTTATTTCCGGGACATCCCTACGAGCAGTACTTC.

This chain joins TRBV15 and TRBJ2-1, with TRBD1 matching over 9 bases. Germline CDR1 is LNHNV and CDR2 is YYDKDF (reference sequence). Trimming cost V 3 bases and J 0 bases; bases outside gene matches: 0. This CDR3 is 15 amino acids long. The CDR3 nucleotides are TGTGCCACCAGCAGGACAGGGGGCTCCTACAATGAGCAGTTCTTC. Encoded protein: CATSRTGGSYNEQFF.

DNA for the CDR3: TGCAGCGTCCCCGGTTCCTCCCCCAATCAGCCCCAGCATTTT. Translation: CSVPGSSPNQPQHF. The chain uses TRBV29-1 and TRBJ1-5; D not resolved. The CDR3 consists of 14 residues. Germline loops: CDR1 SQVTM, CDR2 ANQGSEA. With 6 bases removed from V and 3 bases from J, the gap between germline ends came to 15 bases.

The CDR3 nucleotides are TGTGCCACCAGCCTTGATACAGGGAAGGTTCAGCCCCAGCATTTT. Translation gives CATSLDTGKVQPQHF. J is TRBJ1-5 and V is TRBV15; D is perhaps TRBD1 (6 bases). The CDR3 is made up of 15 amino acids. Germline CDR1 is LNHNV and CDR2 is YYDKDF (reference sequence). Trimming took 5 bases from V and 6 from J, leaving 17 bases between them.

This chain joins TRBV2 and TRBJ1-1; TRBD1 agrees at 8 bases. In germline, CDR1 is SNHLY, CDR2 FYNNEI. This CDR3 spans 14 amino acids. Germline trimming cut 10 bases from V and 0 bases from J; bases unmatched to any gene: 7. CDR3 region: CATTGTGMNTEAFF. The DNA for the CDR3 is TGTGCCACCACCGGGACAGGCATGAACACTGAAGCTTTCTTT.

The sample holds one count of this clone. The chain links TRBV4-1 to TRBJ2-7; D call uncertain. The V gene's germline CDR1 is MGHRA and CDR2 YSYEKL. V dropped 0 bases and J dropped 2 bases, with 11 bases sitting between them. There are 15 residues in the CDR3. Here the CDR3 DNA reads TGCGCCAGCAGCCAAGACCCCGCGGAGCCCTACGAGCAGTACTTC. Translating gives CASSQDPAEPYEQYF.

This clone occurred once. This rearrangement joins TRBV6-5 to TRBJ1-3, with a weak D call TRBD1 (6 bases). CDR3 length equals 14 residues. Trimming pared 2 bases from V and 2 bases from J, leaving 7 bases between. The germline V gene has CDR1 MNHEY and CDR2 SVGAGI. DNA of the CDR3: TGTGCCAGCAGTTACGGGACACCTGGAAACACCATATATTTT. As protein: CASSYGTPGNTIYF.

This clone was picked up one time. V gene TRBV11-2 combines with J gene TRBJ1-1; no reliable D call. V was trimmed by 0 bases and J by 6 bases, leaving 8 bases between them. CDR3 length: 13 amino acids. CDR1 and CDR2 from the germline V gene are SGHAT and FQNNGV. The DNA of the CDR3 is TGTGCCAGCAGCTTAGAGGGGAGTGCTGAAGCTTTCTTT. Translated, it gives CASSLEGSAEAFF.

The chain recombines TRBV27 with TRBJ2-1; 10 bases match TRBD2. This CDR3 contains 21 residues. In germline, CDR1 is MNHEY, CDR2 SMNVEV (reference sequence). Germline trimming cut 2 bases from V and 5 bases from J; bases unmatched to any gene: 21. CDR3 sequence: CASSLEYLLAGAQYPDNEQFF. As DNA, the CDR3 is TGTGCCAGCAGTTTAGAGTACCTCCTAGCGGGGGCTCAATACCCAGACAATGAGCAGTTCTTC.

The CDR3 DNA reads as TGCGCCAGCAGCGCGGACAGTTTAAGCACAGATACGCAGTATTTT. It encodes CASSADSLSTDTQYF. This chain links TRBV5-1 with TRBJ2-3, with D possibly TRBD1 on 6 matching bases. Deletions cut 4 bases from V and 0 bases from J, with 12 bases between. The CDR3 has 15 amino acids. CDR1 and CDR2 from the germline V gene are SGHRS and YFSETQ.

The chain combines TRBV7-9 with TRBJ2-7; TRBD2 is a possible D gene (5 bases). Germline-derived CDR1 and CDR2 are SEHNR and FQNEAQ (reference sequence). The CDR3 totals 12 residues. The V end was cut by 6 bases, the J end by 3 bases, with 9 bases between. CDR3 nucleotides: TGTGCCAGCAGTTTCGGGGACTACGAGCAGTACTTC. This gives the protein CASSFGDYEQYF.

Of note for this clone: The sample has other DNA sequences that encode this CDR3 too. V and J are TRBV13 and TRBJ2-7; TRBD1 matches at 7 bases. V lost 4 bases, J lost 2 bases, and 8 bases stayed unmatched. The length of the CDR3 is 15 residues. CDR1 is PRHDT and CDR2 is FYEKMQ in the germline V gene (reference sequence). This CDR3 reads CASSSNRQGTYEQYF. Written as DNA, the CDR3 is TGTGCCAGCAGCTCGAACCGACAGGGAACCTACGAGCAGTACTTC.

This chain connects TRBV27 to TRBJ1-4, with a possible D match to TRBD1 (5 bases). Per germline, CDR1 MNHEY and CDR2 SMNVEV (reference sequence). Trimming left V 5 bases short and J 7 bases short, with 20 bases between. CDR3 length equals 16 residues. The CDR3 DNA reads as TGTGCCAGCAGTACAACACGACAGAATGGTGGTGAAAAACTGTTTTTT. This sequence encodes CASSTTRQNGGEKLFF.

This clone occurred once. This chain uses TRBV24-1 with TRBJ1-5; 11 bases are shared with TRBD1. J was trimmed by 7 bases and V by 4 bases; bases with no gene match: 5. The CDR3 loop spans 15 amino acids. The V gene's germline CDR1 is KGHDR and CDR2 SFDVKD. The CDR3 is CATSDSGTGGQPQHF. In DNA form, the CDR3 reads TGTGCCACCAGTGACTCCGGGACAGGGGGACAGCCCCAGCATTTT.

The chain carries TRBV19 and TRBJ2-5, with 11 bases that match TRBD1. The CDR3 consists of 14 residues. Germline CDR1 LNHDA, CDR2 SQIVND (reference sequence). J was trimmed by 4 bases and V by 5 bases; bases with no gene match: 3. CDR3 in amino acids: CASSPGTGGETQYF. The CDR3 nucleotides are TGTGCCAGTAGTCCCGGGACAGGGGGAGAGACCCAGTACTTC.

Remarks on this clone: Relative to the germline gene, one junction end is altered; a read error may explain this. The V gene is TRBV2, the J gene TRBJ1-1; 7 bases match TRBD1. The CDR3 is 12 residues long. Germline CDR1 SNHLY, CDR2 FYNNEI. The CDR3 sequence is CASSGGTARLPF. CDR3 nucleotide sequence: TGTGCCAGCAGTGGAGGGACAGCCAGATTGCCCTTT.

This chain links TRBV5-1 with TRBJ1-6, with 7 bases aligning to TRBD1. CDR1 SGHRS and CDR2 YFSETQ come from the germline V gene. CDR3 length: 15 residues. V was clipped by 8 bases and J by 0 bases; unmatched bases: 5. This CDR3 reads CASHRDSSYNSPLHF. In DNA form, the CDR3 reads TGCGCCAGTCACAGGGACAGCTCCTATAATTCACCCCTCCACTTT.

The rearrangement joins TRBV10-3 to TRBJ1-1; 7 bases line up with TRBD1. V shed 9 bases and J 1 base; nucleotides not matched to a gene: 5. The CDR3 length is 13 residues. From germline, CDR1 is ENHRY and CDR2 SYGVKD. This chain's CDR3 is CAITGTANTEAFF. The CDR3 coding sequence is TGTGCCATAACCGGGACAGCGAACACTGAAGCTTTCTTT.

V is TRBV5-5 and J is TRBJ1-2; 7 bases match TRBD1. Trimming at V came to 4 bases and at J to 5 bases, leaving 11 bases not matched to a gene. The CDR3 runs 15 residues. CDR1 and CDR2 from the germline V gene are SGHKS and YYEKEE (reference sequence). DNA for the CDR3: TGTGCCAGCAGCCCATCCGGGACAGTAGTTTATGGCTACACCTTC. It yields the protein CASSPSGTVVYGYTF. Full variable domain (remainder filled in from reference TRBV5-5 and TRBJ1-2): DAGVTQSPTHLIKTRGQQVTLRCSPISGHKSVSWYQQVLGQGPQFIFQYYEKEERGRGNFPDRFSARQFPNYSSELNVNALLLGDSALYLCASSPSGTVVYGYTFGSGTRLTVV.

The CDR3 nucleotides read TGTGCCAGCAGCTTTAGCGGGGGGCCAGCCTACGAGCAGTACTTC. Residues: CASSFSGGPAYEQYF. The chain carries TRBV5-4 and TRBJ2-7, with TRBD2 matching over 10 bases. CDR1 and CDR2 (germline): SGHNT, YYREEE (reference sequence). The V segment lost 2 bases and the J segment 2 bases; nucleotides outside the gene matches: 4. CDR3 size: 15 residues.